One and the same sample provided the 26 T cell receptor beta chains below, sequenced in a study of cytomegalovirus exposure and HLA in healthy donors. Researchers ran the PCR with 60 Vbeta and 13 Jbeta primers. TCRdb's copy holds only in-frame clones and misses some; the assay was immunoSEQ multiplex PCR. The profile covers 100,000 or so clones, with approximately 72% appearing a single time and roughly 9.1% taken by the ten largest. Sequenced sample: PBMCs. These receptors were obtained from a young man in good health and CMV-seropositive.

This rearrangement joins TRBV4-2 to TRBJ2-3, with 7 nucleotides matching TRBD1. From germline, CDR1 is LGHNA and CDR2 YNFKEQ. V trimming: 4 bases; J trimming: 4 bases; junction bases outside the gene matches: 2. The CDR3 is 13 amino acids. This CDR3 reads CASSLQGPDTQYF. DNA of the CDR3: TGTGCCAGCAGCCTACAGGGGCCAGATACGCAGTATTTT.

This sequence joins TRBV29-1 and TRBJ2-3; 7 nucleotides line up with TRBD2. The CDR3 has 14 amino acids. Germline V lookup: CDR1 SQVTM, CDR2 ANQGSEA. V lost 8 bases to trimming and J lost 2 bases; unmatched junction nucleotides: 10. In DNA form, the CDR3 reads TGCAGCTTCGGGAGGCCCGGGGTCACAGATACGCAGTATTTT. Translation gives CSFGRPGVTDTQYF.

This sequence joins TRBV6-5 and TRBJ1-2, with D hard to call. This CDR3 region has 14 residues. Trimming removed 2 bases at V and 4 bases at J, with 11 bases between. Germline V gene data show CDR1 as MNHEY and CDR2 as SVGAGI. DNA for the CDR3: TGTGCCAGCAGTTACCGTCCCGCCGGCTATGGCTACACCTTC. Translating it yields CASSYRPAGYGYTF.

The chain links TRBV19 to TRBJ1-5; D ambiguous. The CDR3 is 14 amino acids. CDR1 and CDR2 (germline): LNHDA, SQIVND (reference sequence). Between the trimmed V and J ends, which lost 1 base and 4 bases, there was a span of 8 bases. CDR3 loop: CASSIVTANQPQHF. DNA for the CDR3: TGTGCCAGTAGTATAGTAACAGCAAATCAGCCCCAGCATTTT.

The sample holds a few counts of this clone. The chain is built from TRBV7-9 and TRBJ2-7; 8 positions match TRBD1. The CDR3 extends over 13 amino acids. Germline V gene data show CDR1 as SEHNR and CDR2 as FQNEAQ (reference sequence). V shed 5 bases and J 6 bases; nucleotides not matched to a gene: 6. In nucleotides, the CDR3 is TGTGCCAGCAGCGATATTGGACAGGGCGAGCAGTACTTC. Residues: CASSDIGQGEQYF.

Turning to this clone: The junction does not match germline at one end; this may be a read error. The rearrangement joins TRBV19 to TRBJ1-2; possible D gene TRBD1, 6 bases. Germline V gives CDR1 LNHDA, CDR2 SQIVND (reference sequence). The CDR3 is made up of 14 amino acids. CDR3 amino acids: CASSGVGQPTWLAF. The CDR3 coding sequence is TGTGCCAGTAGTGGGGTTGGACAGCCCACTTGGTTGGCCTTC.

J is TRBJ1-1 and V is TRBV4-2; D is perhaps TRBD1 (6 bases). V lost 2 bases and J 5 bases, leaving 24 bases between the germline ends. CDR3 size: 18 residues. Per the germline V gene, CDR1 is LGHNA and CDR2 is YNFKEQ. Written as DNA, the CDR3 is TGTGCCAGCAGCCAACAAACTTATACCGGGGCAGGGGATACTGAAGCTTTCTTT. Its protein product is CASSQQTYTGAGDTEAFF.

This clone came up many times. The V gene is TRBV10-3, the J gene TRBJ2-1; a possible D gene is TRBD1 (5 bases). CDR1 ENHRY and CDR2 SYGVKD come from the germline V gene. CDR3 length: 13 amino acids. V was shortened by 1 base and J by 6 bases, with 7 bases between the two germline ends. CDR3 sequence: CAISELGRNEQFF. The CDR3 DNA sequence: TGTGCCATCAGTGAGTTGGGGCGCAATGAGCAGTTCTTC.

The CDR3, as DNA: TGTGCCAGCAGCATGCAAGCGATAGAGGGGCAGTACTTC. Translating gives CASSMQAIEGQYF. The chain recombines TRBV7-2 with TRBJ2-7, with D perhaps TRBD2 (5 bases). V was cut by 5 bases and J by 9 bases, with 17 bases left in between. The germline V gene encodes CDR1 SGHTA and CDR2 FQGNSA. This CDR3 has 13 amino acids.

The chain employs TRBV5-1 and TRBJ1-4; TRBD1 matches at 7 bases. Trimming at V came to 4 bases and at J to 3 bases, leaving 6 bases not matched to a gene. Germline loops: CDR1 SGHRS, CDR2 YFSETQ. The CDR3 consists of 15 residues. In nucleotides, the CDR3 is TGCGCCAGCAGCGATGGGACAGTCTCTAATGAAAAACTGTTTTTT. It encodes CASSDGTVSNEKLFF.

A single count supports this clone. The V and J genes are TRBV11-2 and TRBJ1-2; tentatively, D is TRBD1 (5 bases). The germline CDR1 and CDR2 sequences are SGHAT and FQNNGV. Trimming stripped 2 bases from V and 0 bases from J, with 10 bases between. The CDR3 length is 15 residues. The CDR3, as DNA: TGTGCCAGCAGCTTAACAGCGGGGCCTAACTATGGCTACACCTTC. Amino acids: CASSLTAGPNYGYTF.

The chain employs TRBV6-1 and TRBJ1-2; 8 nucleotides align to TRBD1. The junction had 10 bases not matched to a gene; V was cut back by 4 bases and J by 0 bases. The length of the CDR3 is 17 residues. Germline V gives CDR1 MNHNS, CDR2 SASEGT. The CDR3 reads CASSAWTGSLSNYGYTF. The DNA of the CDR3 is TGTGCCAGCAGTGCTTGGACAGGGTCATTATCTAACTATGGCTACACCTTC.

A few counts support this clone. The genes are TRBV6-5 and TRBJ1-6, with TRBD1 identical over 7 bases. The CDR3 covers 13 residues. Germline-derived CDR1 and CDR2 are MNHEY and SVGAGI. The V segment lost 5 bases and the J segment 5 bases; nucleotides outside the gene matches: 0. This chain's CDR3 is CASSDRDNSPLHF. The CDR3 region has the DNA TGTGCCAGCAGTGACAGGGATAATTCACCCCTCCACTTT.

This rearrangement joins TRBV9 to TRBJ2-1; 9 nucleotides line up with TRBD1. Trimming cost V 2 bases and J 11 bases; bases outside gene matches: 5. The CDR3 length is 13 residues. Germline CDR1 reads SGDLS; CDR2 reads YYNGEE. In DNA, the CDR3 is TGTGCCAGCAGCGTCAAACAGGGGGCCAAGCAGTTCTTC. Translating gives CASSVKQGAKQFF.

The rearrangement links TRBV4-3 to TRBJ2-3; D is unresolved. Germline V gives CDR1 LGHNA, CDR2 YSLEER. V lost 4 bases and J lost 0, with 20 bases in between. The CDR3 has 18 amino acids. The CDR3 bases are TGCGCCAGCAGCCCGAGGAGTATAGGAGATGCTAGCACAGATACGCAGTATTTT. Residues: CASSPRSIGDASTDTQYF.

The CDR3 loop reads CASRGRDRGIADTQYF. In DNA, the CDR3 is TGTGCCAGCAGGGGACGGGACAGGGGAATTGCTGATACGCAGTATTTT. J is TRBJ2-3 and V is TRBV2; 10 bases are shared with TRBD1. From germline, CDR1 is SNHLY and CDR2 FYNNEI. CDR3 size: 16 residues. The V gene end was trimmed by 6 bases and the J gene end by 6 bases; junction bases not matched to a gene: 12.

This sequence joins TRBV18 and TRBJ2-7; 8 bases agree with TRBD2. This CDR3 contains 14 residues. Germline V gene data show CDR1 as KGHSH and CDR2 as LQKENI. V trimming: 2 bases; J trimming: 7 bases; junction bases outside the gene matches: 7. CDR3 coding DNA: TGTGCCAGCTCACCAACGGGGGGGCAAGGGGAGCAGTACTTC. Amino acids: CASSPTGGQGEQYF.

This clone was found a few times. This chain uses TRBV4-2 with TRBJ2-1; perhaps TRBD2 as D (5 bases). Trimming removed 4 bases at V and 3 bases at J, with 7 bases between. The CDR3 covers 13 residues. CDR1 is LGHNA, CDR2 YNFKEQ, per germline. DNA for the CDR3: TGTGCCAGCAGCCCTCGGGACTACAATGAGCAGTTCTTC. Translating it yields CASSPRDYNEQFF.

V usage is TRBV7-2 and J usage is TRBJ1-4, with D possibly matching TRBD1 (5 bases). Trimming shortened V by 5 bases and J by 8 bases, and 21 bases separated the two germline ends. CDR1 is SGHTA, CDR2 FQGNSA, per germline. The CDR3 spans 16 residues. In nucleotides, the CDR3 is TGTGCCAGCAGCCGCACACGTTCGGGGGGGGACGAAAAACTGTTTTTT. Translation gives CASSRTRSGGDEKLFF.

This sequence joins TRBV4-1 and TRBJ2-5; 9 bases are a match to TRBD2. This CDR3 is built from 16 residues. The V and J ends lost 1 base and 4 bases, in that order; junction bases with no gene match: 7. Germline CDR1 is MGHRA and CDR2 is YSYEKL. Here the CDR3 DNA reads TGCGCCAGCAGCCAAGTCCTAAGCGGGGGGAGAGAGACCCAGTACTTC. It yields the protein CASSQVLSGGRETQYF.

This rearrangement joins TRBV7-9 to TRBJ2-1, with 12 bases lining up with TRBD2. Per the germline V gene, CDR1 is SEHNR and CDR2 is FQNEAQ (reference sequence). The CDR3 totals 14 residues. Trimming removed 4 bases from V and 7 bases from J; junction bases left unmatched: 2. CDR3: CASSWTSGVNEQFF. CDR3 sequence (DNA): TGTGCCAGCAGCTGGACTAGCGGGGTTAATGAGCAGTTCTTC.

V gene TRBV30 combines with J gene TRBJ1-5; a possible D gene is TRBD1 (6 bases). Germline loops: CDR1 GTSNPN, CDR2 SVGIG (reference sequence). The CDR3 is made up of 12 amino acids. V was clipped by 2 bases and J by 7 bases, with 9 bases between them. The CDR3 loop is CAWSQGNQPQHF. CDR3 nucleotide sequence: TGTGCCTGGAGTCAGGGGAACCAGCCCCAGCATTTT.

The chain has TRBV6-1 and TRBJ1-6, with TRBD1 matching 9 bases. Trimming at V came to 3 bases and at J to 10 bases, leaving 7 bases not matched to a gene. This CDR3 is 15 amino acids long. Per the germline V gene, CDR1 is MNHNS and CDR2 is SASEGT. In DNA, the CDR3 is TGTGCCAGCAGTGAGGGAACAGGGGGCGGATCACCCCTCCACTTT. Encoded protein: CASSEGTGGGSPLHF.

V usage is TRBV5-4 and J usage is TRBJ2-7; 11 bases are shared with TRBD2. The CDR3 length is 15 residues. The germline gives CDR1 SGHNT, CDR2 YYREEE (reference sequence). V lost 4 bases and J lost 0; bases outside the gene matches: 3. The DNA of the CDR3 is TGTGCCAGCAGCCCAGGACTAGCGGGCTCCTACGAGCAGTACTTC. Translated, it gives CASSPGLAGSYEQYF.

Worth noting for this clone: This same CDR3 is encoded by further DNA sequences in the sample. The chain links TRBV7-9 to TRBJ1-4; 7 positions match TRBD1. Losses at the gene ends were 5 bases for V and 6 bases for J; bases not matched to a gene: 9. Germline CDR1 reads SEHNR; CDR2 reads FQNEAQ (reference sequence). This CDR3 contains 15 residues. The CDR3 loop reads CASSRQGVKDEKLFF. Here the CDR3 DNA reads TGTGCCAGCAGCCGACAGGGAGTCAAGGATGAAAAACTGTTTTTT.

The J gene is TRBJ2-2, the V gene TRBV7-9; 9 bases line up with TRBD1. CDR3 length: 16 residues. The germline V gene encodes CDR1 SEHNR and CDR2 FQNEAQ (reference sequence). V shed 4 bases, J shed 1 base, and the junction held 4 bases outside the gene matches. The CDR3 sequence: CASSSGTGKNTGELFF. The CDR3 DNA follows: TGTGCCAGCAGCTCGGGGACAGGGAAGAACACCGGGGAGCTGTTTTTT.